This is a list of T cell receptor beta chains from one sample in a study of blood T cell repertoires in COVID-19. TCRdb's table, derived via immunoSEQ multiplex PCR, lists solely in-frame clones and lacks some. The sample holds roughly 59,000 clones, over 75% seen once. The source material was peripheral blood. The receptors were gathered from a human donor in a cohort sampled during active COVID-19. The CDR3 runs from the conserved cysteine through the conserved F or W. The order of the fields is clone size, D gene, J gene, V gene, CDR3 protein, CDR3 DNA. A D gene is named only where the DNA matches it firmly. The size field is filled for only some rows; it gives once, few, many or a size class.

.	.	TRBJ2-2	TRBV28	CASSLLSGELFF	TGTGCCAGCAGTTTATTATCCGGGGAGCTGTTTTTT
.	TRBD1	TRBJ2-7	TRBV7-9	CASSFGQGKTYEQYF	TGTGCCAGCAGCTTTGGACAGGGGAAGACCTACGAGCAGTACTTC
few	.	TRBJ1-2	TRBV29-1	CSTVGGTTGDYGYTF	TGCAGCACAGTTGGGGGGACTACGGGAGACTATGGCTACACCTTC
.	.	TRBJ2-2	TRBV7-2	CASSFYTGELFF	TGTGCCAGCAGTTTTTATACCGGGGAGCTGTTTTTT
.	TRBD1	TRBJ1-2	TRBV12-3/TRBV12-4	CASSPTGGRGYTF	TGTGCCAGCAGCCCGACAGGGGGACGTGGCTACACCTTC
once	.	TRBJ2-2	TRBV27	CASSAGGELFF	TGTGCCAGCAGTGCGGGGGGGGAGCTGTTTTTT
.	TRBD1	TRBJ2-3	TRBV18	CASSPPDRGLVDTQYF	TGTGCCAGCTCGCCCCCTGACAGGGGGCTGGTAGATACGCAGTATTTT
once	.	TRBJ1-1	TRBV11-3	CASSLTVNTEAFF	TGTGCCAGCAGCTTGACAGTAAACACTGAAGCTTTCTTT
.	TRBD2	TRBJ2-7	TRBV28	CASSPGGGLYEQYF	TGTGCCAGCAGCCCCGGGGGGGGGCTCTACGAGCAGTACTTC
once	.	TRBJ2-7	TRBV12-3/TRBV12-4	CASSLWQGHEQYF	TGTGCCAGCAGTTTGTGGCAGGGCCACGAGCAGTACTTC
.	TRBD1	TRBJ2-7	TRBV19	CATRQGKTYEQYF	TGTGCCACACGACAGGGAAAGACCTACGAGCAGTACTTC
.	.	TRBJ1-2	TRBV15	CATSRDGGYGYTF	TGTGCCACCAGCAGAGACGGGGGGTATGGCTACACCTTC
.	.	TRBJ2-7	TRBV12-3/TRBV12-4	CASTPGPGRGQYF	TGTGCCAGCACCCCAGGACCGGGGAGAGGGCAGTACTTC
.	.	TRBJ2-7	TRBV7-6	CASSLVSGVLYEQYF	TGTGCCAGCAGCTTAGTGTCAGGGGTCCTGTACGAGCAGTACTTC
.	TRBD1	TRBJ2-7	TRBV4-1	CASSQEGQGDDEQYF	TGCGCCAGCAGCCAGGAGGGACAGGGGGACGACGAGCAGTACTTC
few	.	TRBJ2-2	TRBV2	CASKSSGRGTGELFF	TGTGCCAGCAAGAGTAGCGGTCGCGGCACCGGGGAGCTGTTTTTT
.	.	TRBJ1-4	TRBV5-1	CASSLDPGWDEKLFF	TGCGCCAGCAGCTTGGATCCAGGGTGGGATGAAAAACTGTTTTTT
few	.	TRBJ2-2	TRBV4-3	CASSQEGGPNTGELFF	TGCGCCAGCAGCCAAGAAGGCGGGCCGAACACCGGGGAGCTGTTTTTT
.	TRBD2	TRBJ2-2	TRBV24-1	CATSASGAGGIGELFF	TGTGCCACCAGTGCTTCAGGAGCGGGGGGTATCGGGGAGCTGTTTTTT
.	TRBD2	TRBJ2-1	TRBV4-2	CASSQGASGRNEQFF	TGTGCCAGCAGCCAAGGGGCTAGCGGGAGAAATGAGCAGTTCTTC
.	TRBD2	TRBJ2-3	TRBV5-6	CASTSGGGYTDTQYF	TGTGCCAGCACCTCGGGAGGCGGTTACACAGATACGCAGTATTTT
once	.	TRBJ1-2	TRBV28	CASSLGLHYGYTF	TGTGCCAGCAGTTTAGGACTCCACTATGGCTACACCTTC